This TCR beta chain emerged from a study of shared clonotypes between healthy human individuals. The assay was immunoSEQ multiplex PCR, and TCRdb's table has in-frame clones only and misses some. This table holds around 2,000,000 clones, about 95% found once. Naive CD8 isolation took CD45RO-negative cells positively selected for CCR7 and excluded terminally differentiated effector memory CD45RA+ cells. The sequencing sample was made of naive CD8+ T cells sorted from blood. This clonotype was obtained from a man aged 18 to 29 in good health.

CDR3 coding DNA: TGTGCCAGCAGCTTAGCCCTCGGACTAGTTGCAAACATTCAGTACTTC. This translates into CASSLALGLVANIQYF. This sequence joins TRBV7-2 and TRBJ2-4, with 7 bases aligning to TRBD2. CDR3 length: 16 amino acids. V lost 0 bases and J lost 6; bases outside the gene matches: 8. Germline V gives CDR1 SGHTA, CDR2 FQGNSA.